This is a list of T cell receptor beta chains from one sample in a study of blood T cell repertoires in COVID-19. The data were produced by immunoSEQ multiplex PCR, yet TCRdb's version contains in-frame clones alone and is incomplete. The repertoire holds 150,000 to 200,000 clones, 79% seen once, with 17% in the top ten. The sample taken for sequencing was peripheral blood. The source of these receptors is a man in his fifties or sixties with active or convalescent COVID-19. Both conserved end residues are part of each CDR3. Fields, in order: clone size, V gene, D gene, J gene, CDR3 DNA, CDR3 protein. D genes are given only for firm matches. Expanded clones get a size class; other rows say once, few or many, or leave the size out.

>-|TRBV19|TRBD1|TRBJ1-5
TGTGCCAGTAGTACAACAGGACAGGGTTGGGGAAATCAGCCCCAGCATTTT
CASSTTGQGWGNQPQHF
>-|TRBV6-5|TRBD1|TRBJ2-7
TGTGCCAGCGGCCTCTACAGGGGCTCCTACGAGCAGTACTTC
CASGLYRGSYEQYF
>few|TRBV6-5|TRBD1|TRBJ1-1
TGTGCCAGCAGTTACACTCGACAGGGGCTTGAAGCTTTCTTT
CASSYTRQGLEAFF
>-|TRBV6-2/TRBV6-3|TRBD2|TRBJ2-1
TGTGCCAGCAGTTACGGGACTAGCGGGAATGAGCAGTTCTTC
CASSYGTSGNEQFF
>-|TRBV7-6|TRBD1|TRBJ1-5
TGTGCCAGCAGCGAAGACAGGGCGGGTGGGCCCCAGCATTTT
CASSEDRAGGPQHF
>-|TRBV7-8|TRBD2|TRBJ2-3
TGTGCCAGCAGCTTAGTTACTAGCGGGAATGCAGATACGCAGTATTTT
CASSLVTSGNADTQYF
>few|TRBV13|TRBD2|TRBJ2-7
TGTGCCAGCAGCTCCCGGGAGGTCTCCTACGAGCAGTACTTC
CASSSREVSYEQYF
>-|TRBV6-6|TRBD1|TRBJ1-1
TGTGCCAGCAGTTACGCAGGGGGCCGGACTGAAGCTTTCTTT
CASSYAGGRTEAFF
>-|TRBV27|TRBD1|TRBJ2-7
TGTGCCAGCAGTTCCGGGACAGGGCTCGACGAGCAGTACTTC
CASSSGTGLDEQYF
>-|TRBV4-2|-|TRBJ1-2
TGTGCCAGCAGCCAACGGGGGTACTATGGCTACACCTTC
CASSQRGYYGYTF
>-|TRBV7-9|-|TRBJ1-5
TGTGCCAGCAGCTTATCAGGGGCTGGGCAGCCCCAGCATTTT
CASSLSGAGQPQHF
>-|TRBV7-9|-|TRBJ1-5
TGTGCCAGCAGCTTAGCAAAGGGGTATAGCAATCAGCCCCAGCATTTT
CASSLAKGYSNQPQHF
>-|TRBV7-2|TRBD1|TRBJ1-4
TGTGCCAGCTCGACAGGGGCCGCTAAAGAAAAACTGTTTTTT
CASSTGAAKEKLFF
>once|TRBV28|-|TRBJ2-5
TGTGCCAGCAGTGGACAGTTCCAAGAGACCCAGTACTTC
CASSGQFQETQYF
>-|TRBV9|-|TRBJ2-1
TGTGCCAGCAGCGTAGAGGGGTATAGCTACAATGAGCAGTTCTTC
CASSVEGYSYNEQFF
>once|TRBV18|-|TRBJ1-2
TGTGCCAGCCGGCCGGGGATAGTCTCCGGCTACACCTTC
CASRPGIVSGYTF
>-|TRBV27|TRBD2|TRBJ2-3
TGTGCCAGCAGTTTATCCGCGGGAGGGGTCACAGATACGCAGTATTTT
CASSLSAGGVTDTQYF
>once|TRBV18|-|TRBJ2-5
TGTGCCAGCTCACCCGACAGGATGGGAGAGACCCAGTACTTC
CASSPDRMGETQYF
>-|TRBV11-2|-|TRBJ1-1
TGTGCCAGCAGCGGCCAGGGCAGCACTGAAGCTTTCTTT
CASSGQGSTEAFF
>-|TRBV12-3/TRBV12-4|TRBD1|TRBJ2-5
TGTGCCAGCAGACGACAGGGCCAAGAGACCCAGTACTTC
CASRRQGQETQYF
>-|TRBV19|TRBD2|TRBJ2-2
TGTGCCAGTAAACGGACTAGCGGGTACACCGGGGAGCTGTTTTTT
CASKRTSGYTGELFF
>-|TRBV5-1|TRBD1|TRBJ2-6
TGCGCCAGCAGCACTCAGGGGGCGGGTGGGGCCAACGTCCTGACTTTC
CASSTQGAGGANVLTF
>-|TRBV29-1|-|TRBJ1-1
TGCAGCGTTGAAGAACAGGGCTCGGTAGCTTTCTTT
CSVEEQGSVAFF
>-|TRBV29-1|-|TRBJ1-1
TGCAGCGTCCGAATGCGGGCCTCCGATATGAACACTGAAGCTTTCTTT
CSVRMRASDMNTEAFF
>-|TRBV18|-|TRBJ1-2
TGTGCCAGCTCCGCAGAAAAAGACTATGGCTACACCTTC
CASSAEKDYGYTF
>-|TRBV11-3|-|TRBJ2-2
TGTGCCAGCAGCAGCAGGGGCCCGGGCACCGGGGAGCTGTTTTTT
CASSSRGPGTGELFF
>-|TRBV7-2|-|TRBJ2-1
TGTGCCAGCAGCTTAGAGTCGACTTTTGGTAATGAGCAGTTCTTC
CASSLESTFGNEQFF
>-|TRBV5-1|TRBD1|TRBJ2-7
TGCGCCAGCAGTGGGACAGGAGACTACGAGCAGTACTTC
CASSGTGDYEQYF
>once|TRBV28|-|TRBJ2-7
TGTGCCAGCAGTTCCCCCCCTGACAGGTACGAGCAGTACTTC
CASSSPPDRYEQYF
>-|TRBV4-2|TRBD2|TRBJ2-1
TGTGCCAGCAGCCAAGTTCGTGGACTAGTAGATTTCACTGAGCAGTTCTTC
CASSQVRGLVDFTEQFF
>-|TRBV9|TRBD2|TRBJ2-1
TGTGCCAGCAGCGCCTCTAGCGGTATAAACAATGAGCAGTTCTTC
CASSASSGINNEQFF
>once|TRBV7-2|TRBD1|TRBJ1-1
TGTGCCAGCAGCGGAAGGGGGCAGGGGGTTAACACTGAAGCTTTCTTT
CASSGRGQGVNTEAFF
>-|TRBV4-3|-|TRBJ1-6
TGCGCCAGCAGCCAACGGTTGACAGGAGATAATTCACCCCTCCACTTT
CASSQRLTGDNSPLHF
>-|TRBV6-6|-|TRBJ1-5
TGTGCCAGCAGTTACCTAGGGGGTGGCAATCAGCCCCAGCATTTT
CASSYLGGGNQPQHF
>-|TRBV3-1/TRBV3-2|TRBD2|TRBJ2-2
TGTGCCAGCAGCCATAGCCGGGACTACAATGCCGGGGAGCTGTTTTTT
CASSHSRDYNAGELFF
>few|TRBV2|-|TRBJ1-6
TGTGCCAGCAGTGAAGAGCGGGGGACGGGTTCACCCCTCCACTTT
CASSEERGTGSPLHF
>few|TRBV21-1|-|TRBJ1-1
TGTGCCAGCAGCAAACCAGATCCCAGGGGGAACACTGAAGCTTTCTTT
CASSKPDPRGNTEAFF